The 5 T cell receptor beta chains reported below all come from one sample, sequenced in a study of beta chain features in type 1 diabetes. General study points: TCRB CDR3s were moderately but significantly shorter in Type 1 diabetes patients in all four CD4+ subsets.

The antigens these receptors bind are not known. TCRB transcripts that were expressed got sequenced, as all of the isolated RNA had been reverse transcribed. Measured with immunoSEQ multiplex PCR; TCRdb has only the in-frame clones, and not every one. Of 150,000 or so clones in the sample, 63% were seen once. Sequencing was performed on naive CD4+ T cells from blood. The source is a man aged 25 to 40 with type 1 diabetes.

The chain couples TRBV7-2 to TRBJ2-7; 8 nucleotides align to TRBD2. Germline CDR1 and CDR2: SGHTA and FQGNSA. The CDR3 is made up of 11 amino acids. Germline trimming cut 6 bases from V and 5 bases from J; bases unmatched to any gene: 0. DNA of the CDR3: TGTGCCAGCAGACTAGCGGACGAGCAGTACTTC. It codes for CASRLADEQYF.

This clone was observed once. The chain uses TRBV28 and TRBJ2-3; 10 nucleotides align to TRBD1. The germline V gene has CDR1 MDHEN and CDR2 SYDVKM. The ends lost 2 bases at V and 4 bases at J; junction bases unmatched: 6. The CDR3 consists of 16 residues. The CDR3 loop reads CASSLPGQGVSDTQYF. The CDR3 DNA is TGTGCCAGCAGTTTACCCGGACAGGGGGTCTCAGATACGCAGTATTTT.

The J gene is TRBJ2-5, the V gene TRBV29-1; D is uncertain. The V end lost 5 bases, the J end lost 3 bases, and 16 bases lay between the germline ends. CDR1 is SQVTM, CDR2 ANQGSEA, per germline. This CDR3 region has 14 residues. CDR3 in DNA: TGCAGCGTTCAAGTGACTGGACGTAAAGAGACCCAGTACTTC. Translation: CSVQVTGRKETQYF.

This rearrangement joins TRBV11-2 to TRBJ2-3; 9 bases fit TRBD2. The germline V gene encodes CDR1 SGHAT and CDR2 FQNNGV. The CDR3 consists of 16 residues. V trimming: 2 bases; J trimming: 2 bases; junction bases outside the gene matches: 5. Here the CDR3 reads CASSLWLAGTTDTQYF. DNA for the CDR3: TGTGCCAGCAGCTTATGGCTAGCGGGGACCACAGATACGCAGTATTTT.

The chain uses TRBV29-1 and TRBJ2-5; 7 nucleotides line up with TRBD2. The CDR3 loop spans 14 amino acids. With V trimmed by 6 bases and J by 2 bases, 9 bases remained unmatched. Germline values: CDR1 SQVTM, CDR2 ANQGSEA. CDR3 sequence: CSVSPRTRQETQYF. The CDR3 DNA reads TGCAGCGTCAGTCCTCGGACTAGACAAGAGACCCAGTACTTC.